Listed here are 18 T cell receptor beta chains from one sample, sequenced in a study of T cell repertoires and Cas9 in healthy adults. Profiling relied on immunoSEQ multiplex PCR, and the TCRdb table lists in-frame clones only, not all of them. In the table there are some 15,000 clones, 75% to 90% of which are singletons. The sequencing sample was made of Tregs (CD4+, CD25+, CD127-, CD137-, CD154-) from PBMCs; culture status not recorded. All receptors come from a human donor in good health.

The V call is TRBV11-3, the J call TRBJ2-3; no definite D call. This CDR3 spans 15 amino acids. Germline V gives CDR1 SGHNT, CDR2 YENEEA. V was trimmed by 1 base and J by 4 bases, leaving 12 bases between them. The DNA for the CDR3 is TGTGCCAGCAGCTTAGGATCGGTGGGTGCAGATACGCAGTATTTT. This translates into CASSLGSVGADTQYF.

The chain couples TRBV9 to TRBJ2-1; D is ambiguous. CDR1 is SGDLS, CDR2 YYNGEE, per germline. The V and J ends lost 4 bases and 3 bases respectively, with 17 bases between them. This CDR3 spans 16 amino acids. In DNA, the CDR3 is TGTGCCAGCAGCCCAAGCCAAAGGACGGACTACAATGAGCAGTTCTTC. It specifies CASSPSQRTDYNEQFF.

The chain combines TRBV28 with TRBJ2-3; 8 bases are shared with TRBD2. The CDR3 length is 15 residues. Trimming removed 3 bases from V and 0 bases from J; junction bases left unmatched: 2. Germline CDR1 reads MDHEN; CDR2 reads SYDVKM. DNA of the CDR3: TGTGCCAGCAGTTTTCGCGGGGGGAGCACAGATACGCAGTATTTT. Translation gives CASSFRGGSTDTQYF.

The CDR3 sequence: CASSPQGILQHQPQHF. The CDR3 region has the DNA TGTGCCAGCAGCCCACAGGGGATCCTACAACATCAGCCCCAGCATTTT. The rearrangement uses TRBV5-8 and TRBJ1-5; 7 positions agree with TRBD1. The J segment lost 5 bases and the V segment lost 4 bases, leaving 12 bases of the junction unmatched. Germline CDR1 reads SGHTS; CDR2 reads YDEGEE. The CDR3 runs 16 residues.

The CDR3 sequence is CASSKETQYF. The CDR3, as DNA: TGTGCCAGCAGTAAAGAGACCCAGTACTTC. This rearrangement joins TRBV2 to TRBJ2-5; D unclear. Per the germline V gene, CDR1 is SNHLY and CDR2 is FYNNEI. Trimming shortened V by 5 bases and J by 3 bases, and 1 base separated the two germline ends. The CDR3 loop spans 10 amino acids.

CDR3 nucleotides: TGCGCCAGCAGCCAAGATGCCAGCGGGAGGGCCTTTGCGCAGTATTTT. Translating it yields CASSQDASGRAFAQYF. The chain uses TRBV4-3 and TRBJ2-3, with TRBD2 matching 10 bases. CDR3 size: 16 residues. Germline V gene lookup returns CDR1 LGHNA and CDR2 YSLEER. Germline trimming cut 0 bases from V and 10 bases from J; bases unmatched to any gene: 10.

This rearrangement joins TRBV29-1 to TRBJ1-2; no firm D call. This CDR3 contains 11 residues. Germline CDR1 is SQVTM and CDR2 is ANQGSEA. Trimming left V 4 bases short and J 5 bases short, with 8 bases between. CDR3 residues: CSVVAYYGYTF. The DNA of the CDR3 is TGCAGCGTTGTGGCATATTATGGCTACACCTTC.

The V call is TRBV15, the J call TRBJ1-2; TRBD1 aligns across 8 bases. Germline values: CDR1 LNHNV, CDR2 YYDKDF (reference sequence). The V and J ends lost 1 base and 5 bases, in that order; junction bases with no gene match: 6. CDR3 size: 15 residues. The CDR3 reads CATSRGGTGGYGYTF. Here the CDR3 DNA reads TGTGCCACCAGCAGAGGAGGGACAGGAGGGTATGGCTACACCTTC.

The V gene is TRBV29-1, the J gene TRBJ2-1; 12 bases map to TRBD2. Germline V CDR1 and CDR2: SQVTM, ANQGSEA. The CDR3 loop spans 15 amino acids. Unmatched junction bases numbered 6, after V lost 1 base and J lost 8 bases. CDR3 residues: CSVEGSSGRADEQFF. The CDR3 coding sequence is TGCAGCGTTGAAGGTTCTAGCGGGAGGGCCGATGAGCAGTTCTTC.

For the CDR3, the DNA is TGCGCCAGCAGCTCCCCGACTAGCGGGGGGGTATCTCGGTCCTACGAGCAGTACTTC. Amino acid sequence: CASSSPTSGGVSRSYEQYF. The gene calls are TRBV5-1 and TRBJ2-7; 14 nucleotides align to TRBD2. Germline V gene data show CDR1 as SGHRS and CDR2 as YFSETQ. After removal of 3 bases from V and 1 base from J, the junction contained 12 bases not matched to a gene. CDR3 size: 19 residues.

The chain has TRBV28 and TRBJ2-2; D is unresolved. Looked up from germline, CDR1 is MDHEN and CDR2 is SYDVKM. Trimming removed 7 bases at V and 5 bases at J, with 14 bases between. This CDR3 spans 14 amino acids. Here the CDR3 reads CASTFLQRTGELFF. The CDR3 DNA follows: TGTGCCAGCACTTTCCTCCAAAGGACCGGGGAGCTGTTTTTT. Full variable domain (remainder filled in from reference TRBV28 and TRBJ2-2): DVKVTQSSRYLVKRTGEKVFLECVQDMDHENMFWYRQDPGLGLRLIYFSYDVKMKEKGDIPEGYSVSREKKERFSLILESASTNQTSMYLCASTFLQRTGELFFGEGSRLTVL.

About this clone: At the DNA level, this CDR3 is encoded by other sequences in the same sample as well. The chain joins TRBV25-1 to TRBJ1-2; a weak D match, TRBD1 (5 bases). The length of the CDR3 is 14 residues. CDR1 and CDR2 (germline): MGHDK, SYGVNS. Trimming took off 2 bases at V and 7 bases at J, with 14 bases between the two ends. CDR3 protein: CASSEGVRGGGYTF. In DNA, the CDR3 is TGTGCCAGCAGTGAAGGGGTTAGGGGCGGTGGCTACACCTTC.

This chain joins TRBV5-1 and TRBJ2-5; 9 nucleotides agree with TRBD2. Losses at the gene ends were 4 bases for V and 4 bases for J; bases not matched to a gene: 14. The V gene's germline CDR1 is SGHRS and CDR2 YFSETQ. This CDR3 comprises 17 residues. In nucleotides, the CDR3 is TGCGCCAGCAGCCCCGGGGGCGGGGGGGACTTCGCAGAGACCCAGTACTTC. This translates into CASSPGGGGDFAETQYF.

The V and J genes are TRBV21-1 and TRBJ2-7; no check of the table's D call, TRBD2, against the DNA was made. TRBV21-1 is annotated as a pseudogene. This CDR3 is 14 amino acids long. CDR3 in amino acids: CASSTGGGPYEQYV. As DNA, the CDR3 is TGTGCCAGCAGCACTGGCGGAGGCCCCTACGAGCAGTACGTC.

This clone was recorded only once. V gene TRBV6-1 combines with J gene TRBJ1-2; D remains unclear. The V end lost 7 bases, the J end lost 6 bases, and 12 bases lay between the germline ends. The germline V gene has CDR1 MNHNS and CDR2 SASEGT. The CDR3 covers 12 residues. The CDR3, as DNA: TGTGCCAGCATGGGGAACTGGGATGGCTACACCTTC. It is translated as CASMGNWDGYTF.

CDR3 nucleotide sequence: TGTGCCAGCAGCTTAGAGCGCTTCGGGGAGCTGTTTTTT. Protein product: CASSLERFGELFF. The chain combines TRBV7-6 with TRBJ2-2, with D unclear. In germline, CDR1 is SGHVS, CDR2 FNYEAQ. This CDR3 region has 13 residues. V lost 1 base, J lost 7 bases, and 7 bases lay in between.

The chain links TRBV7-3 to TRBJ1-3; D might be TRBD1 (6 bases). Germline V CDR1 and CDR2: SGHTA, FQGTGA. This CDR3 region has 13 residues. V shed 4 bases and J shed 4 bases, with 8 bases lying between them. Here the CDR3 DNA reads TGTGCCAGCAGCTCCGGACAGGGAAACACCATATATTTT. It is translated as CASSSGQGNTIYF.

The chain links TRBV12-5 to TRBJ1-6; D gene uncertain. CDR3 size: 14 residues. The germline V gene has CDR1 LGHNT and CDR2 FRNRAP. Trimming removed 2 bases at V and 6 bases at J, with 8 bases between. The CDR3 loop reads CASGLWQVNSPLHF. CDR3 sequence (DNA): TGTGCTAGTGGTTTGTGGCAAGTTAATTCACCCCTCCACTTT.